The sequence of this T cell receptor beta chain was determined in a study of cytomegalovirus exposure and HLA in healthy donors. On the study more broadly: An early data release held around 80 million unique TCRs from HLA-typed donors.

General study findings and limits: Immune exposure information comprised only CMV serostatus. Per published reports, the classifier diagnosed cytomegalovirus status with high specificity and sensitivity. Common viral pathogens seemed, in a later analysis, to connect with several of the most significant clusters.

This clone was seen only once. Its matching antigen is unknown. This CDR3 is 17 amino acids long. V lost 6 bases and J lost 8, with 28 bases in between. Germline V gives CDR1 SNHLY, CDR2 FYNNEI. Amplification used 60 Vbeta primers and 13 Jbeta primers. TCRdb keeps only in-frame clones here, not all; method: immunoSEQ multiplex PCR. The sample consists of about 120,000 clones, 60% to 85% of them appearing once. This receptor was taken from a woman aged 40 to 50 in good health and CMV-seropositive. This chain joins TRBV2 and TRBJ1-2; TRBD1 might be the D (6 bases). The material sequenced was PBMCs. In DNA form, the CDR3 reads TGTGCCAGCAGGGGAGACGAGTCCAGACAGGCCAAGAGAGGCTACACCTTC. This sequence encodes CASRGDESRQAKRGYTF.